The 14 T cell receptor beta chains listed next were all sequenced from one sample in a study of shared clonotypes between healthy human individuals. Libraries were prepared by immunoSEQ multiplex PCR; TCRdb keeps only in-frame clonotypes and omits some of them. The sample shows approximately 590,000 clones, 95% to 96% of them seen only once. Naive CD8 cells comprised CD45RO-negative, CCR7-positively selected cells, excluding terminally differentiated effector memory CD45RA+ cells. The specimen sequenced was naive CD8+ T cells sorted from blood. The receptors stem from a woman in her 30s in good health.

The CDR3 DNA reads TGTGCCAGCAGCTTAGATGGTTACGCGGGCAATACGCAGTATTTT. Its translation is CASSLDGYAGNTQYF. The chain is built from TRBV11-2 and TRBJ2-3, with D tentatively TRBD2 (5 bases). V gave up 0 bases and J gave up 7 bases, with 14 bases separating them. Germline-derived CDR1 and CDR2 are SGHAT and FQNNGV. There are 15 residues in the CDR3.

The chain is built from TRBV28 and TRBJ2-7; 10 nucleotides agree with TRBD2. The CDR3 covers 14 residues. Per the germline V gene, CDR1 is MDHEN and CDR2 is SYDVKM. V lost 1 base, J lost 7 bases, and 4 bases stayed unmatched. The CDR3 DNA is TGTGCCAGCAGTTTATCCCTAGCGGGAGTTGAGCAGTACTTC. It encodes CASSLSLAGVEQYF.

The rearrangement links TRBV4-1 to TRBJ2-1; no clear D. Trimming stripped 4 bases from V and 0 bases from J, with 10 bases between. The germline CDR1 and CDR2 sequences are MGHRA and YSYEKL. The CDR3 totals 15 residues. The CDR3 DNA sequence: TGCGCCAGCAGCCGCGCCCAGAGCTCCTACAATGAGCAGTTCTTC. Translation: CASSRAQSSYNEQFF.

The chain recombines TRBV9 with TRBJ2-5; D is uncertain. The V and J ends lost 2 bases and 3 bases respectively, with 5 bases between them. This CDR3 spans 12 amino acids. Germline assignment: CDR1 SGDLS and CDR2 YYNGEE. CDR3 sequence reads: CASSVVKETQYF. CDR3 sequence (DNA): TGTGCCAGCAGCGTTGTAAAAGAGACCCAGTACTTC.

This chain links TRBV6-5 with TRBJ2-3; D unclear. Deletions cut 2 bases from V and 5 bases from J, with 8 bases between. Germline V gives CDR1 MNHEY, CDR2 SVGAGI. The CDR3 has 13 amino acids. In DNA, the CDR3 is TGTGCCAGCAGTTACCCCCTGGGAGATACGCAGTATTTT. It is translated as CASSYPLGDTQYF.

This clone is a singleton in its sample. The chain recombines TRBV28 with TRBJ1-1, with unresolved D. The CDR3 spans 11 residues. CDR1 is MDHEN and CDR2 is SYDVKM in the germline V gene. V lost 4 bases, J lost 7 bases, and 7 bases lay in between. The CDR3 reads CASSSWGEAFF. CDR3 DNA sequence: TGTGCCAGCAGTTCTTGGGGTGAAGCTTTCTTT.

CDR3 loop: CASSQKEFLGGLNTEAFF. CDR3 in DNA: TGCGCCAGCAGCCAAAAAGAATTTTTGGGGGGCCTGAACACTGAAGCTTTCTTT. The chain couples TRBV4-1 to TRBJ1-1, with D possibly being TRBD1 (6 bases). This CDR3 comprises 18 residues. Trimming stripped 2 bases from V and 0 bases from J, with 19 bases between. Germline CDR1 reads MGHRA; CDR2 reads YSYEKL.

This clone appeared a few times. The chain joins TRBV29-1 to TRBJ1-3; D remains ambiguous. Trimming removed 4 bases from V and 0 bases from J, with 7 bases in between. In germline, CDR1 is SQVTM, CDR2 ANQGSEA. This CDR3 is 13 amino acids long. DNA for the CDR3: TGCAGCGTTGCGGGCCACTCTGGAAACACCATATATTTT. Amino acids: CSVAGHSGNTIYF.

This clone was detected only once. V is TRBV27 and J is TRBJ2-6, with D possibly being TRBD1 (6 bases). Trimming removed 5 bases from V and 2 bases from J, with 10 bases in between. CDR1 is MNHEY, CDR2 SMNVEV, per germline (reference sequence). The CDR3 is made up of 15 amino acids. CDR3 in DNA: TGTGCCAGCAGTCCTCACAGGGCTGGGGCCAACGTCCTGACTTTC. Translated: CASSPHRAGANVLTF.

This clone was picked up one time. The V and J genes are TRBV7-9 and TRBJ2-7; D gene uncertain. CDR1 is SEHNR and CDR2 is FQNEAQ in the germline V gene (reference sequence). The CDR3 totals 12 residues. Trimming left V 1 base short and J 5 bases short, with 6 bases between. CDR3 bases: TGTGCCAGCAGCTTAGGGGAACACGAGCAGTACTTC. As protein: CASSLGEHEQYF.

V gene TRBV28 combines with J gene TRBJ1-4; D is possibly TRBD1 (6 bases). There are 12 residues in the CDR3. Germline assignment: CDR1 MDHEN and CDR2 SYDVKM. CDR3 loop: CATTGLNEKLFF. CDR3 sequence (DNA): TGTGCGACGACAGGTCTTAATGAAAAACTGTTTTTT.

The CDR3 protein is CASSYSISSSAEAFF. In nucleotides, the CDR3 is TGTGCCAGCAGTTACTCGATCTCCAGTAGTGCTGAAGCTTTCTTT. V gene TRBV6-5 combines with J gene TRBJ1-1; no clear D. Per the germline V gene, CDR1 is MNHEY and CDR2 is SVGAGI. There are 15 residues in the CDR3. With 0 bases removed from V and 6 bases from J, the gap between germline ends came to 14 bases.

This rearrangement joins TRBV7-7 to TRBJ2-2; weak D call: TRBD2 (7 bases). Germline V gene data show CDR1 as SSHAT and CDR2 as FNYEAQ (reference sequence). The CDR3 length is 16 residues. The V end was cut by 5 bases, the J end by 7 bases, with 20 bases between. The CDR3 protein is CASSPSRGSGNGELFF. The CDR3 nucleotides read TGTGCCAGCAGCCCCTCTAGGGGGAGCGGGAACGGGGAGCTGTTTTTT.

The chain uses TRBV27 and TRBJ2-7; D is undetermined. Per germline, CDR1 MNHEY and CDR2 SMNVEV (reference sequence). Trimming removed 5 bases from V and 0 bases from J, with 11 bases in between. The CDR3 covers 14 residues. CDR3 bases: TGTGCCAGCAGTATTTTACGGACCTCCTACGAGCAGTACTTC. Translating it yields CASSILRTSYEQYF.